The 31 T cell receptor beta chains in this list originate from one sample, sequenced in a study of CD8+CD57+ T cells in acquired aplastic anemia. According to the study, genomic DNA was the template for TCR beta VDJ and CDR3 profiling. TCRdb re-analysed the reads in MiXCR, keeping a single row per CDR3 protein. The table records around 170,000 distinct CDR3 sequences, roughly half of them present only once. Sequenced patients had shown CD8+CD57+ cell expansion by flow cytometry. Sequencing input: sorted CD4+, CD8+, or CD8+CD57+ T cells (not recorded which) from PBMCs. All receptors come from a human donor with aplastic anemia.

The V gene is TRBV20-1, the J gene TRBJ2-7, with 11 nucleotides matching TRBD1. Germline assignment: CDR1 DFQATT and CDR2 SNEGSKA (reference sequence). CDR3 size: 14 residues. CDR3: CSFRDRGARYEQYF. The CDR3 DNA reads TGCAGCTTCCGGGACAGGGGGGCGCGCTACGAGCAGTACTTC.

This clonotype was observed many times. The chain recombines TRBV10-1 with TRBJ2-2; D tentatively fits TRBD1 or TRBD2 (5 bases each). The CDR3 length is 15 residues. Trimming shortened V by 4 bases and J by 5 bases, and 14 bases separated the two germline ends. The germline CDR1 and CDR2 sequences are WNHNN and SYGVQD (reference sequence). The CDR3 DNA follows: TGCGCCAGCAGTGGGGGGTCCGGGGTGACCGGGGAGCTGTTTTTT. This encodes CASSGGSGVTGELFF.

V gene TRBV24-1 combines with J gene TRBJ2-3; TRBD1 agrees at 10 bases. The CDR3 spans 15 residues. J lost 2 bases, V lost 4 bases, and 2 bases had no gene match. Germline V CDR1 and CDR2: KGHDR, SFDVKD. The CDR3 loop reads CATSDRQGATDTQYF. The CDR3 bases are TGTGCCACCAGTGACAGACAGGGGGCCACAGATACGCAGTATTTT.

On this clonotype itself: One base away lies a much larger clone, so this may be a sequencing read error. In DNA, the CDR3 is TGTGCTAGTGGTGCGCCGGGACTAGCGTCTTTGGAGACCCAGTACTTC. As protein: CASGAPGLASLETQYF. V is TRBV12-5 and J is TRBJ2-5; 10 bases match TRBD2. The germline V gene encodes CDR1 LGHNT and CDR2 FRNRAP. V shed 5 bases, J shed 5 bases, and the junction held 11 bases outside the gene matches. This CDR3 has 16 residues.

The chain combines TRBV5-1 with TRBJ2-3; 9 bases match TRBD1. This CDR3 is built from 16 residues. Looked up from germline, CDR1 is SGHRS and CDR2 is YFSETQ. The V segment lost 3 bases and the J segment 0 bases; nucleotides outside the gene matches: 5. CDR3 sequence: CASSYKTGGSTDTQYF. The CDR3 nucleotides read TGCGCCAGCAGCTACAAGACAGGGGGGAGCACAGATACGCAGTATTTT.

The chain joins TRBV29-1 to TRBJ1-5; 8 bases fit TRBD1. CDR3 length: 14 residues. The V segment lost 8 bases and the J segment 5 bases; nucleotides outside the gene matches: 11. Per germline, CDR1 SQVTM and CDR2 ANQGSEA. This chain's CDR3 is CSSRTGTNDQPQHF. The CDR3 DNA sequence: TGCAGCAGCCGGACAGGGACCAACGATCAGCCCCAGCATTTT.

This clonotype was seen repeatedly, ten times or more. V and J are TRBV29-1 and TRBJ2-5, with 8 bases fitting TRBD2. Germline V lookup: CDR1 SQVTM, CDR2 ANQGSEA. This CDR3 has 14 amino acids. With V trimmed by 4 bases and J by 4 bases, 8 bases remained unmatched. In DNA, the CDR3 is TGCAGCGTTGCCGGTGGGCTAGCGGGAGAGACCCAGTACTTC. It is translated as CSVAGGLAGETQYF.

The J gene is TRBJ2-2, the V gene TRBV19; D unclear. Germline values: CDR1 LNHDA, CDR2 SQIVND (reference sequence). The V end was cut by 3 bases, the J end by 6 bases, with 11 bases between. The CDR3 totals 14 residues. CDR3 sequence: CASSMNQVAGELFF. The DNA for the CDR3 is TGTGCCAGTAGTATGAATCAGGTAGCCGGGGAGCTGTTTTTT. The entire variable domain, with the rest obtained from reference TRBV19 and TRBJ2-2, is as follows: DGGITQSPKYLFRKEGQNVTLSCEQNLNHDAMYWYRQDPGQGLRLIYYSQIVNDFQKGDIAEGYSVSREKKESFPLTVTSAQKNPTAFYLCASSMNQVAGELFFGEGSRLTVL.

This clonotype was seen many times. The chain recombines TRBV5-1 with TRBJ2-7, with D perhaps matching TRBD1 (6 bases). Trimming took 0 bases from V and 4 from J, leaving 17 bases between them. The CDR3 sequence is 16 residues long. Germline CDR1 reads SGHRS; CDR2 reads YFSETQ. The CDR3 nucleotides are TGCGCCAGCAGCTTGGGTCCCCCCACAGGGTTGTACGAGCAGTACTTC. It translates to CASSLGPPTGLYEQYF. The full variable domain, with the rest looked up from reference TRBV5-1 and TRBJ2-7, is KAGVTQTPRYLIKTRGQQVTLSCSPISGHRSVSWYQQTPGQGLQFLFEYFSETQRNKGNFPGRFSGRQFSNSRSEMNVSTLELGDSALYLCASSLGPPTGLYEQYFGPGTRLTVT.

At least ten counts were recorded for this clonotype. CDR3 sequence (DNA): TGTGCCAGCAGCCTCCTTGGGACGGCCGGCCACGAGCAGTACTTC. Protein: CASSLLGTAGHEQYF. This sequence joins TRBV11-3 and TRBJ2-7, with D tentatively TRBD1 or TRBD2 (5 bases each). The CDR3 sequence is 15 residues long. From germline, CDR1 is SGHNT and CDR2 YENEEA. Trimming took 5 bases from V and 5 from J, leaving 19 bases between them. Full variable domain (remainder filled in from reference TRBV11-3 and TRBJ2-7): EAGVVQSPRYKIIEKKQPVAFWCNPISGHNTLYWYLQNLGQGPELLIRYENEEAVDDSQLPKDRFSAERLKGVDSTLKIQPAELGDSAVYLCASSLLGTAGHEQYFGPGTRLTVT.

The sample holds many counts of this clonotype. The gene calls are TRBV7-2 and TRBJ1-5, with 9 bases identical to TRBD1. The CDR3 extends over 15 amino acids. Germline assignment: CDR1 SGHTA and CDR2 FQGNSA. The V and J ends lost 4 bases and 5 bases, in that order; junction bases with no gene match: 6. Here the CDR3 reads CASSSRQGGDQPQHF. The CDR3 nucleotides read TGTGCCAGCAGCTCCCGACAGGGGGGGGATCAGCCCCAGCATTTT.

Points on this clonotype: The conserved phenylalanine or tryptophan is not found at the CDR3 terminus, so this likely reflects a read error. This chain joins TRBV6-1 and TRBJ2-7, with 16 bases matching TRBD2. Per germline, CDR1 MNHNS and CDR2 SASEGT. V shed 6 bases, J shed 4 bases, and the junction held 12 bases outside the gene matches. The CDR3 contains 18 residues. The CDR3 DNA sequence: TGTGCCAGCAGATTGTGCGCCGGGACTAGCGGGAGGGAATACGAGCAGTACTCC. Translating gives CASRLCAGTSGREYEQYS.

This clonotype showed up many times. This rearrangement joins TRBV4-2 to TRBJ2-2; D is possibly TRBD2 (6 bases). This CDR3 is built from 16 residues. V was trimmed by 0 bases and J by 4 bases, leaving 12 bases between them. Germline loops: CDR1 LGHNA, CDR2 YNFKEQ. The CDR3 region has the DNA TGTGCCAGCAGCCAAGAAACGGGAGTAAGCACCGGGGAGCTGTTTTTT. Translation: CASSQETGVSTGELFF.

Many counts were recorded for this clonotype. This chain joins TRBV20-1 and TRBJ2-3, with 7 positions matching TRBD1. The CDR3 spans 17 residues. J was trimmed by 4 bases and V by 3 bases; bases with no gene match: 16. CDR1 DFQATT and CDR2 SNEGSKA come from the germline V gene (reference sequence). CDR3 loop: CSASFVGRTGRADTQYF. The CDR3 DNA reads TGCAGTGCTAGTTTCGTTGGTCGGACAGGTCGAGCAGATACGCAGTATTTT.

V and J are TRBV7-8 and TRBJ1-6; 8 bases are shared with TRBD1. The trim removed 1 base at V and 10 bases at J, leaving 3 bases unmatched. This CDR3 is 14 amino acids long. The germline CDR1 and CDR2 sequences are SGHVS and FQNEAQ. In DNA, the CDR3 is TGTGCCAGCAGCTTAGGGACAGGGCAATCACCCCTCCACTTT. It is translated as CASSLGTGQSPLHF.

This clonotype was picked up many times. The chain recombines TRBV7-9 with TRBJ2-7; TRBD1 matches 7 bases. J lost 2 bases, V lost 6 bases, and 10 bases had no gene match. Germline V gene sequence: CDR1 SEHNR, CDR2 FQNEAQ (reference sequence). The CDR3 spans 15 residues. The CDR3 coding sequence is TGTGCCAGCAGGCACGGACAGGAAGGCCCCTACGAGCAGTACTTC. Translating gives CASRHGQEGPYEQYF. The entire variable domain, with the rest obtained from reference TRBV7-9 and TRBJ2-7, is as follows: DTGVSQNPRHKITKRGQNVTFRCDPISEHNRLYWYRQTLGQGPEFLTYFQNEAQLEKSRLLSDRFSAERPKGSFSTLEIQRTEQGDSAMYLCASRHGQEGPYEQYFGPGTRLTVT.

V and J are TRBV7-9 and TRBJ2-7; TRBD1 aligns across 8 bases. With V trimmed by 3 bases and J by 5 bases, 3 bases remained unmatched. This CDR3 region has 13 residues. Germline CDR1 and CDR2: SEHNR and FQNEAQ (reference sequence). The CDR3 loop reads CASSFRTGNEQYF. Written as DNA, the CDR3 is TGTGCCAGCAGCTTCCGGACAGGGAACGAGCAGTACTTC.

J is TRBJ2-2 and V is TRBV29-1; D may be TRBD1 (6 bases). This CDR3 is built from 14 residues. V shed 3 bases and J shed 4 bases, with 12 bases lying between them. CDR1 and CDR2 (germline): SQVTM, ANQGSEA. CDR3 DNA sequence: TGCAGCGTTGAGGCAGGGGTAGGCACCGGGGAGCTGTTTTTT. Its translation is CSVEAGVGTGELFF.

This clonotype came up many times. This chain links TRBV5-1 with TRBJ2-3; 11 nucleotides match TRBD1. Per germline, CDR1 SGHRS and CDR2 YFSETQ. This CDR3 contains 16 residues. The ends lost 4 bases at V and 10 bases at J; junction bases unmatched: 14. This CDR3 reads CASSLDRGPPVDAQYF. In nucleotides, the CDR3 is TGCGCCAGCAGCCTGGACAGGGGGCCTCCAGTGGACGCGCAGTATTTT.

This clonotype was counted ten times or more. The rearrangement joins TRBV9 to TRBJ1-4; D perhaps matches TRBD1 (6 bases). The CDR3 loop spans 14 amino acids. Deletions cut 4 bases from V and 0 bases from J, with 7 bases between. Germline loops: CDR1 SGDLS, CDR2 YYNGEE. The CDR3 sequence: CASSRDTTNEKLFF. The CDR3 coding sequence is TGTGCCAGCAGCCGGGACACAACTAATGAAAAACTGTTTTTT.

A few counts support this clonotype. The rearrangement uses TRBV15 and TRBJ2-7, with unresolved D. CDR1 LNHNV and CDR2 YYDKDF come from the germline V gene (reference sequence). V dropped 5 bases and J dropped 1 base, with 9 bases sitting between them. The CDR3 spans 13 residues. This CDR3 is CATSPRVSYEQYF. CDR3 nucleotides: TGTGCCACCAGCCCACGGGTTTCCTACGAGCAGTACTTC. The full variable domain, in which reference TRBV15 and TRBJ2-7 provide the parts outside the CDR3, is DAMVIQNPRYQVTQFGKPVTLSCSQTLNHNVMYWYQQKSSQAPKLLFHYYDKDFNNEADTPDNFQSRRPNTSFCFLDIRSPGLGDTAMYLCATSPRVSYEQYFGPGTRLTVT.

Concerning this clonotype itself: Given a much more abundant clone one base away, this may be a read error. The rearrangement uses TRBV4-1 and TRBJ1-5; no clear D. The V gene's germline CDR1 is MGHRA and CDR2 YSYEKL. The CDR3 is made up of 17 amino acids. CDR3 sequence reads: CASSQDTADPRNQPRHF. Here the CDR3 DNA reads TGCGCCAGCAGCCAAGATACGGCAGATCCCCGCAATCAGCCCCGGCATTTT.

The chain links TRBV27 to TRBJ1-5, with unresolved D. V lost 5 bases to trimming and J lost 9 bases, with 17 bases between them. Germline CDR1 MNHEY, CDR2 SMNVEV (reference sequence). This CDR3 has 14 residues. For the CDR3, the DNA is TGTGCCAGCAGTCTAAGTCGGGAGAGACGGCCCCAGCATTTT. Its protein is CASSLSRERRPQHF.

In regard to this clonotype: At one end, the junction sequence differs from germline, possibly due to a read error. This chain joins TRBV19 and TRBJ2-1; D might be TRBD1 (6 bases). Germline CDR1 reads LNHDA; CDR2 reads SQIVND (reference sequence). This CDR3 is 15 amino acids long. The DNA of the CDR3 is TGTGCCAGTAGTATAGTAGGACAGATAGGGAATGAGCAGCTCTTC. Encoded protein: CASSIVGQIGNEQLF.

Notes on this clonotype: This clone may be a read error of a much larger clone one base away. The rearrangement joins TRBV11-2 to TRBJ2-7, with TRBD2 as a possible D gene (6 bases). Between the trimmed V and J ends, which lost 6 bases and 1 base, there was a span of 19 bases. Germline V gene lookup returns CDR1 SGHAT and CDR2 FQNNGV. This CDR3 spans 16 amino acids. The CDR3 spells CASSYSLGGASYEQYF. CDR3 sequence (DNA): TGTGCCAGCAGTTACTCCCTTGGCGGGGCGTCCTACGAGCAGTACTTC.

This clonotype was seen at least ten times. The chain carries TRBV19 and TRBJ2-2, with D uncertain. The V and J ends lost 2 bases and 6 bases respectively, with 7 bases between them. This CDR3 is 13 amino acids long. Germline CDR1 LNHDA, CDR2 SQIVND (reference sequence). CDR3 DNA sequence: TGTGCCAGTAGTATATCGGGTGCCGGGGAGCTGTTTTTT. It translates to CASSISGAGELFF. The complete variable domain, with remaining parts taken from reference TRBV19 and TRBJ2-2, reads DGGITQSPKYLFRKEGQNVTLSCEQNLNHDAMYWYRQDPGQGLRLIYYSQIVNDFQKGDIAEGYSVSREKKESFPLTVTSAQKNPTAFYLCASSISGAGELFFGEGSRLTVL.

This clonotype was found many times. This sequence joins TRBV24-1 and TRBJ2-3, with a tentative D call TRBD2 (5 bases). This CDR3 spans 15 amino acids. Germline V gene lookup returns CDR1 KGHDR and CDR2 SFDVKD. V was pared by 4 bases and J by 3 bases, with 13 bases between. The CDR3 is CATSDQSGVTDTQYF. In nucleotides, the CDR3 is TGTGCCACCAGTGACCAATCCGGGGTGACAGATACGCAGTATTTT.

Ten or more counts support this clonotype. The CDR3 DNA sequence: TGCGCCAGCAGCCCGGGCGGGACGGCTAATGAAAAACTGTTTTTT. Protein product: CASSPGGTANEKLFF. The chain recombines TRBV5-1 with TRBJ1-4, with a weak D call TRBD1 (5 bases). V gave up 4 bases and J gave up 3 bases, with 13 bases separating them. The CDR3 length is 15 residues. Looked up from germline, CDR1 is SGHRS and CDR2 is YFSETQ.

The CDR3 DNA reads as TGCGCCAGCAGCCTTCGGATGGGCGAGCAGTACTTC. This sequence encodes CASSLRMGEQYF. The chain couples TRBV5-1 to TRBJ2-7; D gene unclear. This CDR3 has 12 residues. V was shortened by 4 bases and J by 6 bases, with 11 bases between the two germline ends. CDR1 SGHRS and CDR2 YFSETQ come from the germline V gene.

For this clonotype: This could be a read error, since a much larger clone is one nucleotide away. This likely comes from a read error, as the CDR3 has no conserved phenylalanine or tryptophan at its end. The chain links TRBV2 to TRBJ1-2; 10 nucleotides line up with TRBD1. With 9 bases clipped from V and 4 bases from J, the junction kept 5 bases outside the gene matches. The CDR3 spans 13 residues. The germline V gene encodes CDR1 SNHLY and CDR2 FYNNEI. The CDR3 coding sequence is TGTGCCAGGAAGGGACAGGGGCTCTATGGCTACACCTTA. It codes for CARKGQGLYGYTL.

Only a few counts were recorded for this clonotype. The chain recombines TRBV7-9 with TRBJ2-5, with TRBD1 matching 10 bases. Germline loops: CDR1 SEHNR, CDR2 FQNEAQ (reference sequence). The CDR3 extends over 13 amino acids. The ends lost 5 bases at V and 5 bases at J; junction bases unmatched: 2. The CDR3 sequence is CASSRGQGETQYF. The CDR3, as DNA: TGTGCCAGCAGCCGGGGACAGGGGGAGACCCAGTACTTC.